This T cell receptor (beta chain) was found in a study of T cell responses to AZD1222 COVID-19 vaccine. Whole-study results and caveats: Clonal diversity may have been underestimated, and the donors were mostly white British, with more females than males. Elevations in Spike-specific TCR breadth and depth followed administration of two AZD1222 doses. Sampling captured repertoires only after the peak T cell response. Seropositive AZD1222 recipients at baseline numbered only five or six.

As to this clone: Its target is not known.

Only in-frame clones appear in the TCRdb table, and some are missing; sequencing was by immunoSEQ multiplex PCR. There are tens of thousands of clones in the sample; roughly 90% occur only once, and 1% to 1.3% lies in the top ten. The CDR3 sequence is 16 residues long. Germline assignment: CDR1 SGHVS and CDR2 FQNEAQ. V was clipped by 2 bases and J by 7 bases, with 15 bases between them. The material sequenced was peripheral blood, taken 28 days after the second AZD1222 dose. This clonotype was sampled from an adult who received the AZD1222 COVID-19 vaccine. This chain links TRBV7-8 with TRBJ1-6; D not resolved. As DNA, the CDR3 is TGTGCCAGCAGCTTAAGTCGCCCCACTCAAAATTCACCCCTCCACTTT. As protein: CASSLSRPTQNSPLHF. Full variable domain (remainder filled in from reference TRBV7-8 and TRBJ1-6): GAGVSQSPRYKVAKRGQDVALRCDPISGHVSLFWYQQALGQGPEFLTYFQNEAQLDKSGLPSDRFFAERPEGSVSTLKIQRTQQEDSAVYLCASSLSRPTQNSPLHFGNGTRLTVT.